These T cell receptor beta chains were read from a single sample in a study of T-cell memory formation after mild COVID-19. MiXCR, applied by TCRdb to the 5' RACE reads, yields one record per CDR3 protein. This sample has tens of thousands of distinct CDR3 sequences, with more than 12% found just once. Source material: PBMCs or a T cell subset sorted from them (not recorded which). These receptors all stem from a man aged 18 to 35 who had mild COVID-19 (a few samples of this study predate the infection). Cell type and time point are not known. Both conserved end residues are part of each CDR3. D genes are given only for firm matches. Clone sizes are given selectively: once, few, many, or a class where the clone is expanded.

CDR3 DNA: TGTGCCAGCAGTCTACAGGGGGCCGCCACAGATACGCAGTATTTT
CDR3 protein: CASSLQGAATDTQYF
V gene: TRBV12-3/TRBV12-4
J gene: TRBJ2-3
clone size: .
D gene: TRBD1

CDR3 DNA: TGTGCCAGCAGTTACTCCGGCCAGTTGCGCGAGCAGTACTTC
CDR3 protein: CASSYSGQLREQYF
V gene: TRBV6-5
J gene: TRBJ2-7
clone size: .
D gene: .

CDR3 DNA: TGTGCCAGCCGCGACAGCGATTACAATGAGCAGTTCTTC
CDR3 protein: CASRDSDYNEQFF
V gene: TRBV6-2/TRBV6-3
J gene: TRBJ2-1
clone size: few
D gene: .

CDR3 DNA: TGCAGCGTTGAAAGTCCCAGAAGGCAAGAGACCCAGTACTTC
CDR3 protein: CSVESPRRQETQYF
V gene: TRBV29-1
J gene: TRBJ2-5
clone size: .
D gene: .

CDR3 DNA: TGTGCCAGCAGCTTAGGACAGTCGGGCTACACCTTC
CDR3 protein: CASSLGQSGYTF
V gene: TRBV11-2
J gene: TRBJ1-2
clone size: few
D gene: .

CDR3 DNA: TGTGCCAGCAGTTACAAACAGGGTTTCTACGAGCAGTACTTC
CDR3 protein: CASSYKQGFYEQYF
V gene: TRBV6-5
J gene: TRBJ2-7
clone size: .
D gene: .

CDR3 DNA: TGCAGTGCTAGATCCTTAGCGGGGCAAGAGACCCAGTACTTC
CDR3 protein: CSARSLAGQETQYF
V gene: TRBV20-1
J gene: TRBJ2-5
clone size: .
D gene: TRBD2

CDR3 DNA: TGTGCCAGCAGATCCGCGACAGGGGGCGAAACAGATACGCAGTATTTT
CDR3 protein: CASRSATGGETDTQYF
V gene: TRBV12-3/TRBV12-4
J gene: TRBJ2-3
clone size: .
D gene: TRBD1

CDR3 DNA: TGTGCCAGCAGCTTTACTTCGGGGAATGAGCAGTTCTTC
CDR3 protein: CASSFTSGNEQFF
V gene: TRBV7-2
J gene: TRBJ2-1
clone size: .
D gene: .

CDR3 DNA: TGTGCCAGCAGTGATTTGCCCGGGGAGCTGTTTTTT
CDR3 protein: CASSDLPGELFF
V gene: TRBV25-1
J gene: TRBJ2-2
clone size: few
D gene: .

CDR3 DNA: TGCGCCAGCAGCCAAGATGCAGGCGCCTACGAGCAGTACTTC
CDR3 protein: CASSQDAGAYEQYF
V gene: TRBV4-3
J gene: TRBJ2-7
clone size: .
D gene: .

CDR3 DNA: TGCAGTGCTAGAGATCTAACAGGGAGGAACACCGGGGAGCTGTTTTTT
CDR3 protein: CSARDLTGRNTGELFF
V gene: TRBV20-1
J gene: TRBJ2-2
clone size: few
D gene: .

CDR3 DNA: TGCGCCAGCAGCCCTGAACCGGGACTAGCTCTGGATACGCAGTATTTT
CDR3 protein: CASSPEPGLALDTQYF
V gene: TRBV4-3
J gene: TRBJ2-3
clone size: few
D gene: TRBD2

CDR3 DNA: TGTGCCAGCAGCTCTCAAACCTCGAATGAAAAACTGTTTTTT
CDR3 protein: CASSSQTSNEKLFF
V gene: TRBV7-9
J gene: TRBJ1-4
clone size: .
D gene: .

CDR3 DNA: TGTGCCAGCAGCGACCCCGTAGCCCGGGGGGGAACATACGAGCAGTACTTC
CDR3 protein: CASSDPVARGGTYEQYF
V gene: TRBV7-9
J gene: TRBJ2-7
clone size: few
D gene: TRBD2

CDR3 DNA: TGCGCCAGCAGCGCCAGGTACTTCCCCACCATGAACACTGAAGCTTTCTTT
CDR3 protein: CASSARYFPTMNTEAFF
V gene: TRBV5-1
J gene: TRBJ1-1
clone size: few
D gene: .